Shown below are 24 T cell receptor beta chains from a single sample sequenced in a study of blood T cell repertoires in COVID-19. Data came from immunoSEQ multiplex PCR; TCRdb stores just in-frame clones and leaves some out. There are 80,000 to 90,000 clones in the sample; roughly four fifths occur only once, and 2% to 2.5% lies in the top ten. What was sequenced was peripheral blood. These receptors were collected from a woman between 65 and 79 years old with acute or convalescent COVID-19.

The rearrangement links TRBV5-6 to TRBJ2-5; TRBD1 aligns across 7 bases. Germline V gene data show CDR1 as SGHDT and CDR2 as YYEEEE. Losses at the gene ends were 3 bases for V and 3 bases for J; bases not matched to a gene: 8. There are 15 residues in the CDR3. The CDR3 is CASSYLGQTKETQYF. Here the CDR3 DNA reads TGTGCCAGCAGCTACCTGGGACAGACGAAAGAGACCCAGTACTTC.

This clone was picked up a small number of times. This rearrangement joins TRBV6-5 to TRBJ1-1, with TRBD1 as a possible D gene (6 bases). This CDR3 is built from 13 residues. Germline assignment: CDR1 MNHEY and CDR2 SVGAGI. V gave up 6 bases and J gave up 1 base, with 9 bases separating them. The CDR3 loop is CASSRRGNTEAFF. Here the CDR3 DNA reads TGTGCCAGCAGCCGCAGGGGGAACACTGAAGCTTTCTTT.

The rearrangement uses TRBV7-3 and TRBJ1-1; D ambiguous. From germline, CDR1 is SGHTA and CDR2 FQGTGA. This CDR3 is built from 14 residues. Trimming removed 0 bases at V and 5 bases at J, with 10 bases between. CDR3 sequence: CASSLTGSGTEAFF. The CDR3 bases are TGTGCCAGCAGCTTAACGGGTTCGGGGACTGAAGCTTTCTTT.

CDR3 amino acids: CASSGFPASGVPQETQYF. In DNA form, the CDR3 reads TGTGCCAGCAGTGGTTTCCCGGCTAGCGGGGTCCCACAAGAGACCCAGTACTTC. V is TRBV6-1 and J is TRBJ2-5; TRBD2 matches at 9 bases. V dropped 4 bases and J dropped 2; count of bases not matched to a gene: 14. Per the germline V gene, CDR1 is MNHNS and CDR2 is SASEGT. This CDR3 contains 18 residues.

The chain is built from TRBV7-3 and TRBJ1-4, with 7 bases that match TRBD1. Germline V gene lookup returns CDR1 SGHTA and CDR2 FQGTGA. V lost 5 bases to trimming and J lost 3 bases; unmatched junction nucleotides: 6. The CDR3 consists of 15 residues. The CDR3 DNA follows: TGTGCCAGCAGCAAGACCGGGACAGCTAATGAAAAACTGTTTTTT. This translates into CASSKTGTANEKLFF. The full variable domain, with the rest looked up from reference TRBV7-3 and TRBJ1-4, is GAGVSQTPSNKVTEKGKYVELRCDPISGHTALYWYRQSLGQGPEFLIYFQGTGAADDSGLPNDRFFAVRPEGSVSTLKIQRTERGDSAVYLCASSKTGTANEKLFFGSGTQLSVL.

The DNA of the CDR3 is TGTGCCAGCAGCTTATTTAACCGAGACGAGCAGTACTTC. It specifies CASSLFNRDEQYF. The chain employs TRBV7-2 and TRBJ2-7; D ambiguous. The CDR3 has 13 residues. Trimming cost V 2 bases and J 5 bases, with 10 bases left between them. Germline V gene sequence: CDR1 SGHTA, CDR2 FQGNSA.

The V call is TRBV30, the J call TRBJ1-2; 9 bases map to TRBD1. This CDR3 has 14 amino acids. V trimming: 2 bases; J trimming: 6 bases; junction bases outside the gene matches: 7. CDR1 GTSNPN and CDR2 SVGIG come from the germline V gene (reference sequence). The CDR3: CAWSLQGARNGYTF. DNA for the CDR3: TGTGCCTGGAGTTTACAGGGGGCGCGCAATGGCTACACCTTC. The whole variable domain, remainder taken from reference TRBV30 and TRBJ1-2, is SQTIHQWPATLVQPVGSPLSLECTVEGTSNPNLYWYRQAAGRGLQLLFYSVGIGQISSEVPQNLSASRPQDRQFILSSKKLLLSDSGFYLCAWSLQGARNGYTFGSGTRLTVV.

This chain links TRBV24-1 with TRBJ2-3, with D possibly matching TRBD2 (6 bases). This CDR3 contains 16 residues. Germline lookup yields CDR1 KGHDR and CDR2 SFDVKD. V was shortened by 0 bases and J by 6 bases, with 15 bases between the two germline ends. The chain's CDR3 is CATSDLTSRGLDTQYF. The CDR3, as DNA: TGTGCCACCAGTGATTTGACTAGCCGTGGGTTGGATACGCAGTATTTT.

The V call is TRBV5-1, the J call TRBJ2-5; 8 bases agree with TRBD2. The CDR3 is made up of 18 amino acids. CDR1 and CDR2 from the germline V gene are SGHRS and YFSETQ. With 0 bases clipped from V and 2 bases from J, the junction kept 12 bases outside the gene matches. The CDR3 DNA sequence: TGCGCCAGCAGCTTGGGCCTTCAGCGGGGGCCAAGACAAGAGACCCAGTACTTC. Its protein is CASSLGLQRGPRQETQYF.

The rearrangement joins TRBV5-1 to TRBJ2-2; no firm D call. There are 14 residues in the CDR3. Trimming took off 1 base at V and 1 base at J, with 5 bases between the two ends. Per the germline V gene, CDR1 is SGHRS and CDR2 is YFSETQ. DNA of the CDR3: TGCGCCAGCAGCTTGTTGAGGAACACCGGGGAGCTGTTTTTT. Its translation is CASSLLRNTGELFF.

CDR3 residues: CASSRGQGVRTNEKLFF. In DNA form, the CDR3 reads TGTGCCAGCAGCCGGGGACAGGGAGTCAGAACTAATGAAAAACTGTTTTTT. The chain has TRBV7-2 and TRBJ1-4; 9 bases align to TRBD1. The trim removed 5 bases at V and 1 base at J, leaving 8 bases unmatched. The V gene's germline CDR1 is SGHTA and CDR2 FQGNSA. The CDR3 contains 17 residues.

CDR3 bases: TGTGCCAGCAGTCTTTCCGGGACAACTAACTATGGCTACACCTTC. Encoded protein: CASSLSGTTNYGYTF. The rearrangement links TRBV6-5 to TRBJ1-2; D possibly corresponds to TRBD1 (6 bases). Deletions cut 5 bases from V and 0 bases from J, with 13 bases between. The CDR3 length is 15 residues. CDR1 and CDR2 (germline): MNHEY, SVGAGI.

This chain joins TRBV11-2 and TRBJ1-1; TRBD1 might be the D (6 bases). Trimming took 5 bases from V and 0 from J, leaving 13 bases between them. The CDR3 length is 15 residues. CDR1 and CDR2 from the germline V gene are SGHAT and FQNNGV. The CDR3 here is CASSRLTGMNTEAFF. The CDR3 nucleotides read TGTGCCAGCAGCCGGCTCACAGGGATGAACACTGAAGCTTTCTTT.

The chain uses TRBV19 and TRBJ2-2; D is uncertain. This CDR3 comprises 13 residues. Trimming took 4 bases from V and 2 from J, leaving 5 bases between them. Germline loops: CDR1 LNHDA, CDR2 SQIVND (reference sequence). CDR3 loop: CASSTLNTGELFF. The CDR3 coding sequence is TGTGCCAGTAGTACGTTAAACACCGGGGAGCTGTTTTTT. Drawing the rest from reference TRBV19 and TRBJ2-2, the complete variable domain is DGGITQSPKYLFRKEGQNVTLSCEQNLNHDAMYWYRQDPGQGLRLIYYSQIVNDFQKGDIAEGYSVSREKKESFPLTVTSAQKNPTAFYLCASSTLNTGELFFGEGSRLTVL.

This clone was detected only a few times. The rearrangement links TRBV6-5 to TRBJ1-2; weak D call: TRBD1 (6 bases). The germline V and J ends were trimmed by 8 bases and 2 bases, with 12 bases remaining between them. CDR1 and CDR2 from the germline V gene are MNHEY and SVGAGI. The length of the CDR3 is 13 residues. The DNA of the CDR3 is TGTGCCAGCTCTAAGGACAGAAACTATGGCTACACCTTC. Amino acid sequence: CASSKDRNYGYTF.

The CDR3 nucleotides are TGTGCCAGCAGCGCGGGAAGTCAGCCCCAGCATTTT. Its translation: CASSAGSQPQHF. The chain carries TRBV28 and TRBJ1-5; D not resolved. V lost 6 bases, J lost 6 bases, and 9 bases lay in between. Germline V lookup: CDR1 MDHEN, CDR2 SYDVKM. The CDR3 sequence is 12 residues long. The whole variable domain, filled in from reference TRBV28 and TRBJ1-5, reads DVKVTQSSRYLVKRTGEKVFLECVQDMDHENMFWYRQDPGLGLRLIYFSYDVKMKEKGDIPEGYSVSREKKERFSLILESASTNQTSMYLCASSAGSQPQHFGDGTRLSIL.

This clone was observed a few times. This chain uses TRBV19 with TRBJ1-6, with 10 bases that match TRBD1. The CDR3 has 16 residues. Per germline, CDR1 LNHDA and CDR2 SQIVND (reference sequence). V shed 4 bases, J shed 7 bases, and the junction held 7 bases outside the gene matches. CDR3 amino acids: CASSKIPGQGNSPLHF. The CDR3, as DNA: TGTGCCAGTAGTAAAATCCCGGGACAGGGGAATTCACCCCTCCACTTT. The complete variable domain, with remaining parts taken from reference TRBV19 and TRBJ1-6, reads DGGITQSPKYLFRKEGQNVTLSCEQNLNHDAMYWYRQDPGQGLRLIYYSQIVNDFQKGDIAEGYSVSREKKESFPLTVTSAQKNPTAFYLCASSKIPGQGNSPLHFGNGTRLTVT.

The chain recombines TRBV18 with TRBJ2-5; TRBD1 matches at 7 bases. Per the germline V gene, CDR1 is KGHSH and CDR2 is LQKENI. CDR3 size: 14 residues. V shed 3 bases and J 5 bases; nucleotides not matched to a gene: 6. CDR3 sequence: CASSPTGIYETQYF. CDR3 bases: TGTGCCAGCTCACCGACAGGGATTTATGAGACCCAGTACTTC.

This rearrangement joins TRBV4-1 to TRBJ2-3; D possibly corresponds to TRBD1 (6 bases). CDR3 size: 15 residues. Between the trimmed V and J ends, which lost 0 bases and 1 base, there was a span of 8 bases. Germline CDR1 reads MGHRA; CDR2 reads YSYEKL. CDR3 protein: CASSQEGARTDTQYF. As DNA, the CDR3 is TGCGCCAGCAGCCAAGAGGGGGCCCGCACAGATACGCAGTATTTT.

The chain couples TRBV30 to TRBJ1-3; 7 nucleotides align to TRBD1. CDR3 length: 13 residues. Germline V CDR1 and CDR2: GTSNPN, SVGIG (reference sequence). V shed 1 base, J shed 8 bases, and the junction held 5 bases outside the gene matches. CDR3 coding DNA: TGTGCCTGGAGTGAACAGGGGCCGGACACCATATATTTT. It yields the protein CAWSEQGPDTIYF.

The chain joins TRBV15 to TRBJ1-5; 8 positions match TRBD1. Looked up from germline, CDR1 is LNHNV and CDR2 is YYDKDF (reference sequence). Trimming took 1 base from V and 3 from J; bases not matched to a gene: 5. The CDR3 spans 16 residues. CDR3 loop: CATSRGQGADNQPQHF. The CDR3 region has the DNA TGTGCCACCAGCAGAGGGCAGGGGGCTGACAATCAGCCCCAGCATTTT.

The chain is built from TRBV28 and TRBJ2-2; tentatively, D is TRBD2 (7 bases). Per the germline V gene, CDR1 is MDHEN and CDR2 is SYDVKM. The CDR3 loop spans 15 amino acids. The V gene lost 2 bases and the J gene lost 7 bases, with 14 bases spanning the gap. CDR3: CASSLLGGADGELFF. The CDR3 bases are TGTGCCAGCAGTTTACTGGGGGGGGCCGACGGGGAGCTGTTTTTT.

This chain joins TRBV19 and TRBJ1-5; D gene uncertain. Germline-derived CDR1 and CDR2 are LNHDA and SQIVND (reference sequence). This CDR3 region has 13 residues. V dropped 3 bases and J dropped 5 bases, with 8 bases sitting between them. In nucleotides, the CDR3 is TGTGCCAGTAGTATCGAGGAGGATCAGCCCCAGCATTTT. Amino acid sequence: CASSIEEDQPQHF.

This chain joins TRBV28 and TRBJ2-1; weak D call: TRBD2 (7 bases). Germline V CDR1 and CDR2: MDHEN, SYDVKM. This CDR3 contains 16 residues. With 2 bases removed from V and 4 bases from J, the gap between germline ends came to 15 bases. DNA of the CDR3: TGTGCCAGCAGTTTACACAGGGAGGGGATTTACAATGAGCAGTTCTTC. Encoded protein: CASSLHREGIYNEQFF.